This T cell receptor beta chain was recorded in a study of regulatory T cells in long-lasting Graves disease. Study at large: Persistent cases took antithyroid drugs over 5 years and stayed TSH receptor antibody positive. Study-wide results and caveats: There was favoring of TRBV28, TRBJ1-2 and TRBJ2-5 in persistent disease. More public clonotypes were shared by persistent patients (2,741) than by new patients (about 970).

Time point denoted: persistent/refractory GD, antithyroid drugs over 5 years with positive TRAb. From PBMCs, RNA was extracted and then used to make the TCR library. This clonotype has at least ten counts. Its specificity is unknown. Building the TCR beta libraries relied on iRepertoire HTBI primers, and CDR3 regions underwent Arm-PCR. TCRdb passed the multiplex PCR reads through MiXCR, listing each CDR3 protein once. The repertoire consists of 600,000 to 850,000 distinct CDR3 sequences, with approximately 31% occurring once and the leading ten covering 42%. Germline CDR1 is SNHLY and CDR2 is FYNNEI. The CDR3 is 11 residues long. V lost 8 bases, J lost 6 bases, and 4 bases stayed unmatched.

This clonotype was sampled from a female donor with Graves disease. The rearrangement links TRBV2 to TRBJ2-7; 7 bases match TRBD2. Sequencing was performed on peripheral blood mononuclear cells (PBMCs), taken when the disease was refractory, from a patient treated with antithyroid drugs. Here the CDR3 reads CASVTSAEQYF. Written as DNA, the CDR3 is TGTGCCAGCGTCACTAGCGCCGAGCAGTACTTC.